This is a list of T cell receptor beta chains from one sample in a study of T cell clonotyping in hematopoietic cell transplantation. Clones were sequenced by immunoSEQ multiplex PCR, and TCRdb holds only the in-frame ones, with some missing. The sample has 60,000 to 75,000 clones; about 94% are singletons. The sample comprised peripheral blood mononuclear cells. These receptors originate from a man aged 45 to 65 in good health. Some clones in this sample may be carry-over from other donors' samples. CDR3s include the opening cysteine and the closing phenylalanine or tryptophan. The D gene is left open where the match is weak.

J: TRBJ2-5; D: -; V: TRBV7-2; DNA: TGTGCCAGCAGCTTAGTCACGGGAAAAGAGACCCAGTACTTC; CDR3: CASSLVTGKETQYF
J: TRBJ1-1; D: -; V: TRBV25-1; DNA: TGTGCCAGTGCTGGGGGAATGAACACTGAAGCTTTCTTT; CDR3: CASAGGMNTEAFF
J: TRBJ1-2; D: TRBD1; V: TRBV10-3; DNA: TGTGCCACCGCAGGGACAGGGGATTCTGGCTACACCTTC; CDR3: CATAGTGDSGYTF
J: TRBJ1-1; D: TRBD1; V: TRBV6-5; DNA: TGTGCCAGCAGTTCCAGGGACAGCCTGAACACTGAAGCTTTCTTT; CDR3: CASSSRDSLNTEAFF
J: TRBJ2-5; D: TRBD2; V: TRBV28; DNA: TGTGCCAGCAGACTAGGACTAGCCGGTGAGACCCAGTACTTC; CDR3: CASRLGLAGETQYF
J: TRBJ2-7; D: -; V: TRBV28; DNA: TGTGCCAGCAGTAAGCCGGGCTACGAGCAGTACTTC; CDR3: CASSKPGYEQYF
J: TRBJ2-2; D: -; V: TRBV30; DNA: TGTGCCTGGAGTTCTGGTCCGAACACCGGGGAGCTGTTTTTT; CDR3: CAWSSGPNTGELFF
J: TRBJ2-7; D: TRBD1; V: TRBV4-3; DNA: TGCGCCAGCAGCCAAGCCAATGGACAGGGCGCCTACGAGCAGTACTTC; CDR3: CASSQANGQGAYEQYF
J: TRBJ2-7; D: -; V: TRBV4-2; DNA: TGTGCCAGCAGCCAAGCTCGGGGAGGCGAGCAGTACTTC; CDR3: CASSQARGGEQYF
J: TRBJ2-5; D: TRBD1; V: TRBV19; DNA: TGTGCCAGTAGTATAAACCTGGACAGGGAAACCCAGTACTTC; CDR3: CASSINLDRETQYF
J: TRBJ1-2; D: TRBD1; V: TRBV19; DNA: TGTGCCAGTAGTACGGGACAGTTAATCTATGGCTACACCTTC; CDR3: CASSTGQLIYGYTF
J: TRBJ2-2; D: TRBD1; V: TRBV7-8; DNA: TGTGCCAGCAGGGGGACAGGCAACACCGGGGAGCTGTTTTTT; CDR3: CASRGTGNTGELFF
J: TRBJ2-2; D: TRBD2; V: TRBV4-2; DNA: TGTGCCAGCAGCGGAACAGACCCTAGCGGGTCAAGTGGGCTGTTTTTT; CDR3: CASSGTDPSGSSGLFF
J: TRBJ1-2; D: -; V: TRBV5-1; DNA: TGCGCCAGCAGCTTCTCGGCGTCGGGGTTAAATGGCTACACCTTC; CDR3: CASSFSASGLNGYTF
J: TRBJ1-2; D: -; V: TRBV19; DNA: TGTGCCAGTGTGGGACGTACAAACTATGGCTACACCTTC; CDR3: CASVGRTNYGYTF
J: TRBJ2-5; D: TRBD1; V: TRBV28; DNA: TGTGCCAGCAGCGACAGGGTCCACAAAGAGACCCAGTACTTC; CDR3: CASSDRVHKETQYF
J: TRBJ2-3; D: TRBD2; V: TRBV4-3; DNA: TGCGCCAGCAGCCCCCGTGTCAGTAGCGGGAGGGTAGATACGCAGTATTTT; CDR3: CASSPRVSSGRVDTQYF
J: TRBJ1-1; D: TRBD1; V: TRBV2; DNA: TGTGCCAGCAGGGCGACAGGGAACGTGTTCTCTTACGAAGCTTTCTTT; CDR3: CASRATGNVFSYEAFF
J: TRBJ2-5; D: -; V: TRBV9; DNA: TGTGCCAGCAGCGTAGTCGGGGGAGAAGAGACCCAGTACTTC; CDR3: CASSVVGGEETQYF
J: TRBJ2-1; D: -; V: TRBV6-1; DNA: TGTGCCAGCAGTGAGGTGGCGGGAATCCTCTACAATGAGCAGTTCTTC; CDR3: CASSEVAGILYNEQFF
J: TRBJ1-1; D: -; V: TRBV30; DNA: TGTGCCTGGGCGGCTGCTTCAGGGTGGACTGAAGCTTTCTTT; CDR3: CAWAAASGWTEAFF
J: TRBJ2-7; D: -; V: TRBV14; DNA: TGTGCCAGCAGCCACCCGGGGATGGGATACTACGAGCAGTACTTC; CDR3: CASSHPGMGYYEQYF
J: TRBJ2-3; D: TRBD1; V: TRBV9; DNA: TGTGCCAGCAGCCAGGAGGGGACAGGGTCCTTGACAGATACGCAGTATTTT; CDR3: CASSQEGTGSLTDTQYF